This T cell receptor (beta chain) stems from a study of blood T cell repertoires in COVID-19. Background on the study: The study drew acute and convalescent COVID-19 samples from the United States, Italy and Spain.

In the original processing: For nucleated cells, counts were estimated from reference gene primer amplification. Here immunoSEQ multiplex PCR was the method, and the copy in TCRdb shows in-frame clones only, minus some. D and trimming were read from the DNA, whereas the V and J calls and clone size are those reported in that table. The table lists a few hundred thousand clones, about nine tenths of them singletons, with about 4% in the top ten. This TCR derives from a man aged 60 to 69 who had recovered from COVID-19. The sequenced sample consisted of peripheral blood.

The CDR3 bases are TGTGCCAGCAGCGTATCGCCGGGACAGAACGACTATGGCTACACCTTC. Protein product: CASSVSPGQNDYGYTF. The chain joins TRBV9 to TRBJ1-2, with 7 bases fitting TRBD1. V trimming: 1 base; J trimming: 3 bases; junction bases outside the gene matches: 9. This CDR3 has 16 residues. Germline lookup yields CDR1 SGDLS and CDR2 YYNGEE.